A single sample is the source of the 4 T cell receptor beta chains below, sequenced in a study of monozygotic twins with inflammatory bowel disease. Reprocessing the 5' RACE reads, TCRdb reports a single entry for every CDR3 protein and omits DNA. The ten top clones account for 2% to 3%, within a sample of about 380,000 distinct CDR3 sequences. Sequencing was done on a sample of blood. The receptor set was obtained from a human donor with ulcerative colitis or Crohn's disease, or a healthy co-twin of an affected twin (not recorded which).

This chain uses TRBV2 with TRBJ2-7; TCRdb selects TRBD2, and the lack of DNA leaves this call unchecked. Germline lookup yields CDR1 SNHLY and CDR2 FYNNEI. This CDR3 spans 15 amino acids. CDR3 sequence reads: CASSGGGLLAAEQYF.

The V call is TRBV7-9, the J call TRBJ2-7; TCRdb reports TRBD1, a call that lacks DNA to check it against. CDR3 size: 14 residues. Germline values: CDR1 SEHNR, CDR2 FQNEAQ (reference sequence). CDR3 sequence reads: CASSRRQPTFEQYF. Full variable domain (missing parts from reference TRBV7-9 and TRBJ2-7): DTGVSQNPRHKITKRGQNVTFRCDPISEHNRLYWYRQTLGQGPEFLTYFQNEAQLEKSRLLSDRFSAERPKGSFSTLEIQRTEQGDSAMYLCASSRRQPTFEQYFGPGTRLTVT.

V usage is TRBV3-1 and J usage is TRBJ2-1. Germline V gene sequence: CDR1 LGHDT, CDR2 YNNKEL (reference sequence). The CDR3 runs 12 residues. CDR3 protein: CASSQAFNEQFF.

This sequence joins TRBV7-2 and TRBJ2-2; TCRdb's D call of TRBD1 is untestable without DNA. The CDR3 is made up of 15 amino acids. CDR1 is SGHTA and CDR2 is FQGNSA in the germline V gene. CDR3 region: CASSRDRGRVGELFF.